This T cell receptor (beta chain) was captured by sequencing in a study of T cells in Graves' hyperthyroidism and ophthalmopathy. Across the whole study: Peripheral blood was obtained at initial diagnosis, preceding any treatment.

Researchers took RNA transcripts and amplified the TCR beta CDR3 regions from them. The HTBI primer set drove a first-round RT-PCR of the TCR CDR3. TCRdb processed the multiplex PCR reads anew with MiXCR; each CDR3 protein has one entry. The table includes about 640,000 distinct CDR3 sequences, roughly 20% detected once. This clonotype was obtained from a man aged 25 to 40 with Graves' ophthalmopathy. Sequencing was carried out using blood.

CDR3 bases: TGCAGCGTTGCGCCGGCTAGCACAGATACGCAGTATTTT. It translates to CSVAPASTDTQYF. The gene calls are TRBV29-1 and TRBJ2-3, with no clear D. The CDR3 is made up of 13 amino acids. V was pared by 4 bases and J by 0 bases, with 8 bases between. Germline CDR1 reads SQVTM; CDR2 reads ANQGSEA.